This TCR beta chain was found in a study of cytomegalovirus exposure and HLA in healthy donors (dated by TCRdb to between 2016 and 2019). About the investigation overall: The roughly 670 repertoires of the first cohort and the 110 or so validation repertoires were produced on the same platform, according to a later analysis. The study aimed to test whether signatures of past pathogen exposure could be identified by cataloging public T cell receptors. To predict cytomegalovirus infection status, the study brought together high-throughput TCR immunosequencing, statistical association of individual TCRs with disease status, and machine learning. A separate validation cohort of 100 to 150 different subjects was used in addition to the approximately 670-subject first cohort.

Reading from cysteine to phenylalanine, the CDR3 counts 10 amino acids. CDR3 DNA is the only sequence kept; it has 30 bases, read in frame from the first base. V is shortened by 8 bases, J by 7 bases, and the region joining them spans 10 bases. The germline V gene encodes CDR1 SGHTS and CDR2 YDEGEE. The full study reports these points: Most TCR sequences were observed very rarely across donors, whereas some public TCRs were present in many individuals. The validation cohort had no HLA typing available for a later analysis, so co-occurrence within that cohort was assessed over all 120 or so repertoires. According to the authors, the approach could potentially be generalized to other disease states and immunological phenotypes. Cytomegalovirus status was reported to be diagnosed by the classifier with high specificity and sensitivity in both the original and validation cohorts. The study gave a list of 150 to 200 TCR beta chains associated with cytomegalovirus. Of the cluster scores, 94% were above 0 in a later analysis, which found that TCRs clustered in the first cohort also tended to co-occur in the 95 to 150 validation repertoires. A few of the identified cytomegalovirus-associated TCR beta chains were confirmed in vitro to be specific for cytomegalovirus antigens.

The library was generated by the immunoSEQ multiplex PCR assay. From the authors' description of their analysis: A statistical classification framework was developed to diagnose cytomegalovirus status using the catalog of TCR beta chain sequences. TCRdb re-hosts the immuneACCESS table, in-frame sequences only. Its copies lack some clones; in the studies checked, an unresolved V gene accounts for under half of them, and the cause for the rest is not known. V and J calls and clone size are as listed in that table; D and trimming were resolved from the DNA. Within this sample are about 130,000 clones, with 89% of them counted one time only. Of the sample, roughly 1.2% is held by the ten largest clones. Regarding this clone: Its antigen is still unknown. Base-call qualities are not available, and no considerably larger clone is one nucleotide away.

The donors belonged to the validation cohort of 120 subjects, which was separate from the roughly 670-subject first cohort. This sequence was found in a woman aged 18-30 years in good health and CMV-seronegative. The sequence links TRBV5-8 to TRBJ2-7, with the D gene call left open. Sequencing was done on a sample of PBMCs. In nucleotides, the sequence is TGTGCCAGTACTTGGAGAGAGCAGTACTTC. This sequence encodes CASTWREQYF.